This is a list of T cell receptor beta chains from one sample in a study of post-analysis software for immune sequencing data. MiXCR, run by TCRdb on the PCR reads, gives a single entry per CDR3 protein. The sample includes about 820,000 distinct CDR3 sequences, approximately 50% of them seen just once. Sample: blood. The receptors shown here come from a girl aged 10 to 17 with multiple sclerosis. The CDR3 runs from the conserved cysteine through the conserved F or W. Fields, in order: clone size, V gene, D gene, J gene, CDR3 protein, CDR3 DNA. A D gene is named only where the DNA matches it firmly. Not all rows give a size; the values are once, few, many and, for expanded clones, a class.

clone_size: .; v_call: TRBV20-1; d_call: .; j_call: TRBJ1-2; cdr3_aa: CSARDPGGTPYGYTF; cdr3_nt: TGCAGTGCTAGAGATCCGGGAGGGACCCCCTATGGCTACACCTTC
clone_size: .; v_call: TRBV4-1; d_call: .; j_call: TRBJ2-4; cdr3_aa: CASSPLGLAKNIQYF; cdr3_nt: TGCGCCAGCAGCCCTCTTGGGCTAGCCAAAAACATTCAGTACTTC
clone_size: .; v_call: TRBV12-3/TRBV12-4; d_call: .; j_call: TRBJ2-3; cdr3_aa: CASSSSGGDDTDTQYF; cdr3_nt: .
clone_size: .; v_call: TRBV5-1; d_call: .; j_call: TRBJ2-3; cdr3_aa: CASNEVLGDKDTQYF; cdr3_nt: TGCGCCAGCAACGAGGTCCTAGGGGATAAGGATACGCAGTATTTT
clone_size: .; v_call: TRBV10-2; d_call: .; j_call: TRBJ2-5; cdr3_aa: CASTEQISAQETQYF; cdr3_nt: TGCGCCAGCACCGAACAAATTAGCGCACAAGAGACCCAGTACTTC
clone_size: .; v_call: TRBV12-3/TRBV12-4; d_call: TRBD1; j_call: TRBJ2-7; cdr3_aa: CASSLAGIGTVKMEQYF; cdr3_nt: TGTGCCAGCAGTTTGGCCGGGATCGGGACAGTGAAGATGGAGCAGTACTTC
clone_size: .; v_call: TRBV11-2; d_call: .; j_call: TRBJ2-3; cdr3_aa: CASSLDRSSLGDTQYF; cdr3_nt: TGTGCCAGCAGCTTAGATCGCTCTTCCCTAGGAGATACGCAGTATTTT
clone_size: once; v_call: TRBV12-3/TRBV12-4; d_call: .; j_call: TRBJ2-7; cdr3_aa: CASTPRERTYEQYF; cdr3_nt: TGTGCCAGCACCCCCAGGGAGAGGACCTACGAGCAGTACTTC
clone_size: .; v_call: TRBV7-3; d_call: .; j_call: TRBJ2-7; cdr3_aa: CASSRVSTYEQYF; cdr3_nt: TGTGCCAGCAGCCGGGTCAGTACCTACGAGCAGTACTTC
clone_size: .; v_call: TRBV20-1; d_call: TRBD2; j_call: TRBJ2-3; cdr3_aa: CSATVGSGSYDTQYF; cdr3_nt: TGCAGTGCTACCGTCGGTAGCGGGTCCTATGATACGCAGTATTTT
clone_size: .; v_call: TRBV6-5; d_call: .; j_call: TRBJ2-7; cdr3_aa: CASSFLQGGYEQYF; cdr3_nt: TGTGCCAGCAGTTTCTTACAGGGAGGCTACGAGCAGTACTTC
clone_size: .; v_call: TRBV19; d_call: .; j_call: TRBJ2-7; cdr3_aa: CASSIHRGSYEQYF; cdr3_nt: TGTGCCAGTAGTATTCACAGAGGCTCCTACGAGCAGTACTTC
clone_size: .; v_call: TRBV5-1; d_call: .; j_call: TRBJ1-4; cdr3_aa: CASSLSDSYNEKLFF; cdr3_nt: TGCGCCAGCAGCTTGTCGGACAGTTATAATGAAAAACTGTTTTTT
clone_size: .; v_call: TRBV20-1; d_call: .; j_call: TRBJ1-2; cdr3_aa: CSARGGQGRDLNRGYTF; cdr3_nt: TGCAGTGCTAGAGGGGGGCAAGGCAGGGACCTTAATAGGGGCTACACCTTC
clone_size: .; v_call: TRBV12-3/TRBV12-4; d_call: TRBD2; j_call: TRBJ2-1; cdr3_aa: CASSASGLGYNEQFF; cdr3_nt: TGTGCCAGCAGCGCATCGGGACTAGGCTACAATGAGCAGTTCTTC
clone_size: few; v_call: TRBV24-1; d_call: TRBD2; j_call: TRBJ2-1; cdr3_aa: CATSPALATNEQFF; cdr3_nt: TGTGCCACCAGTCCGGCACTAGCGACCAATGAGCAGTTCTTC
clone_size: .; v_call: TRBV5-5; d_call: .; j_call: TRBJ2-7; cdr3_aa: CASSWGGADLSYEQYF; cdr3_nt: TGTGCCAGCAGCTGGGGCGGGGCGGATCTTTCCTACGAGCAGTACTTC
clone_size: once; v_call: TRBV5-1; d_call: .; j_call: TRBJ2-7; cdr3_aa: CASSLGGTGSYNEQYF; cdr3_nt: TGCGCCAGCAGCTTGGGTGGGACCGGTTCCTACAATGAGCAGTACTTC
clone_size: .; v_call: TRBV15; d_call: TRBD2; j_call: TRBJ2-3; cdr3_aa: CATSRESSGSPDTQYF; cdr3_nt: TGTGCCACCAGCAGAGAGTCTAGCGGGAGCCCAGATACGCAGTATTTT
clone_size: .; v_call: TRBV15; d_call: TRBD1; j_call: TRBJ2-7; cdr3_aa: CATSRDMGQGSYEQYF; cdr3_nt: TGTGCCACCAGCAGAGATATGGGACAGGGGTCCTACGAGCAGTACTTC
clone_size: .; v_call: TRBV20-1; d_call: .; j_call: TRBJ1-5; cdr3_aa: CSARDPEGERGQPQHF; cdr3_nt: TGCAGTGCTAGAGATCCAGAAGGTGAAAGGGGTCAGCCCCAGCATTTT
clone_size: .; v_call: TRBV5-1; d_call: .; j_call: TRBJ2-1; cdr3_aa: CASSFPLSSYNEQFF; cdr3_nt: TGCGCCAGCAGCTTCCCCCTGAGCTCCTACAATGAGCAGTTCTTC
clone_size: .; v_call: TRBV29-1; d_call: .; j_call: TRBJ1-1; cdr3_aa: CSVDRLGTEAFF; cdr3_nt: TGCAGCGTTGACCGGCTAGGAACTGAAGCTTTCTTT
clone_size: few; v_call: TRBV6-1; d_call: .; j_call: TRBJ2-3; cdr3_aa: CASVQGATQYF; cdr3_nt: TGTGCCAGCGTCCAGGGCGCCACGCAGTATTTT
clone_size: few; v_call: TRBV27; d_call: .; j_call: TRBJ2-7; cdr3_aa: CASGRTEQYF; cdr3_nt: TGTGCCAGCGGAAGGACCGAGCAGTACTTC
clone_size: .; v_call: TRBV19; d_call: .; j_call: TRBJ2-5; cdr3_aa: CASTGASETQYF; cdr3_nt: TGTGCCAGTACGGGAGCATCAGAGACCCAGTACTTC
clone_size: once; v_call: TRBV11-2; d_call: .; j_call: TRBJ1-4; cdr3_aa: CASSPRGANEKLFF; cdr3_nt: TGTGCCAGCAGCCCCCGTGGGGCTAATGAAAAACTGTTTTTT
clone_size: .; v_call: TRBV29-1; d_call: .; j_call: TRBJ2-1; cdr3_aa: CSVCFRAATNEQFF; cdr3_nt: TGCAGCGTTTGTTTTCGGGCAGCCACCAATGAGCAGTTCTTC
clone_size: once; v_call: TRBV29-1; d_call: TRBD1; j_call: TRBJ2-5; cdr3_aa: CSVQYLIPGQGAETQYF; cdr3_nt: TGCAGCGTCCAATACCTGATCCCGGGACAGGGGGCGGAGACCCAGTACTTC
clone_size: .; v_call: TRBV28; d_call: .; j_call: TRBJ2-7; cdr3_aa: CASSPSMGSSYEQYF; cdr3_nt: TGTGCCAGCAGCCCTAGTATGGGAAGCTCCTACGAGCAGTACTTC
clone_size: once; v_call: TRBV20-1; d_call: .; j_call: TRBJ1-2; cdr3_aa: CSARDSGFDGYTF; cdr3_nt: TGCAGTGCTAGAGATTCCGGATTCGATGGCTACACCTTC
clone_size: .; v_call: TRBV25-1; d_call: .; j_call: TRBJ2-3; cdr3_aa: CASSEGLEDTQYF; cdr3_nt: TGTGCCAGCAGTGAGGGCTTGGAAGATACGCAGTATTTT
clone_size: few; v_call: TRBV12-3/TRBV12-4; d_call: TRBD1; j_call: TRBJ2-7; cdr3_aa: CASGPDRAEFYEQYF; cdr3_nt: TGTGCCAGCGGACCCGACAGGGCCGAATTCTACGAGCAGTACTTC
clone_size: .; v_call: TRBV20-1; d_call: TRBD1; j_call: TRBJ2-7; cdr3_aa: CSARDLRTGITRQYF; cdr3_nt: TGCAGTGCTAGAGACCTCCGGACAGGGATTACTCGGCAGTACTTC
clone_size: .; v_call: TRBV19; d_call: .; j_call: TRBJ2-7; cdr3_aa: CASRDGIYEQYF; cdr3_nt: TGTGCCAGTAGAGACGGTATCTACGAGCAGTACTTC
clone_size: .; v_call: TRBV29-1; d_call: TRBD1; j_call: TRBJ2-5; cdr3_aa: CSVVPSRGTAFQETQYF; cdr3_nt: TGCAGCGTGGTGCCCTCCCGTGGGACAGCCTTTCAAGAGACCCAGTACTTC
clone_size: .; v_call: TRBV7-9; d_call: TRBD1; j_call: TRBJ2-7; cdr3_aa: CASSLGGQIFYEQYF; cdr3_nt: TGTGCCAGCAGCTTAGGGGGACAGATTTTCTACGAGCAGTACTTC
clone_size: .; v_call: TRBV5-1; d_call: .; j_call: TRBJ2-3; cdr3_aa: CASSLAWTALSTDTQYF; cdr3_nt: TGCGCCAGCAGCTTGGCATGGACAGCCCTAAGCACAGATACGCAGTATTTT
clone_size: .; v_call: TRBV29-1; d_call: TRBD1; j_call: TRBJ2-7; cdr3_aa: CSVEENRGPPYEQYF; cdr3_nt: TGCAGCGTTGAAGAGAACAGGGGACCTCCCTACGAGCAGTACTTC
clone_size: once; v_call: TRBV21-1; d_call: .; j_call: TRBJ2-5; cdr3_aa: CASSKMGQTQETQYF; cdr3_nt: TGTGCCAGCAGCAAAATGGGGCAGACACAAGAGACCCAGTACTTC
clone_size: few; v_call: TRBV6-5; d_call: .; j_call: TRBJ2-5; cdr3_aa: CASSPMIASLAETQYF; cdr3_nt: TGTGCCAGCAGTCCGATGATAGCCTCATTGGCAGAGACCCAGTACTTC
clone_size: few; v_call: TRBV12-3/TRBV12-4; d_call: TRBD1; j_call: TRBJ2-7; cdr3_aa: CARAWDRANSSYEQYF; cdr3_nt: TGTGCCAGGGCCTGGGACAGGGCCAACAGCTCCTACGAGCAGTACTTC
clone_size: .; v_call: TRBV7-9; d_call: .; j_call: TRBJ2-5; cdr3_aa: CASSLTQYQETQYF; cdr3_nt: TGTGCCAGCAGCTTAACCCAGTACCAAGAGACCCAGTACTTC
clone_size: .; v_call: TRBV20-1; d_call: .; j_call: TRBJ2-7; cdr3_aa: CSVGQQLSYEQYF; cdr3_nt: TGCAGTGTGGGGCAGCAGCTCTCCTACGAGCAGTACTTC
clone_size: .; v_call: TRBV7-9; d_call: .; j_call: TRBJ1-1; cdr3_aa: CASSCEGSHTEAFF; cdr3_nt: TGTGCCAGCAGCTGTGAGGGGTCACACACTGAAGCTTTCTTT
clone_size: once; v_call: TRBV29-1; d_call: .; j_call: TRBJ1-1; cdr3_aa: CSVRAQGGLVNTEAFF; cdr3_nt: TGCAGCGTCCGGGCCCAGGGCGGGCTGGTGAACACTGAAGCTTTCTTT
clone_size: .; v_call: TRBV7-9; d_call: TRBD1; j_call: TRBJ2-5; cdr3_aa: CASSPGKGQHGWETQYF; cdr3_nt: TGTGCCAGCAGCCCTGGCAAGGGACAGCATGGTTGGGAGACCCAGTACTTC
clone_size: .; v_call: TRBV9; d_call: .; j_call: TRBJ2-3; cdr3_aa: CASSVDLDTQYF; cdr3_nt: TGTGCCAGCAGCGTAGACCTTGATACGCAGTATTTT
clone_size: .; v_call: TRBV15; d_call: TRBD2; j_call: TRBJ2-2; cdr3_aa: CATSRTSRNTGELFF; cdr3_nt: TGTGCCACCAGCAGGACTAGCCGGAACACCGGGGAGCTGTTTTTT
clone_size: .; v_call: TRBV29-1; d_call: TRBD1; j_call: TRBJ1-1; cdr3_aa: CSASGQPNTEAFF; cdr3_nt: TGCAGCGCCTCGGGACAGCCGAACACTGAAGCTTTCTTT
clone_size: .; v_call: TRBV29-1; d_call: TRBD2; j_call: TRBJ2-5; cdr3_aa: CSVASPAGGNQETQYF; cdr3_nt: TGCAGCGTTGCCTCCCCCGCGGGGGGGAATCAAGAGACCCAGTACTTC
clone_size: .; v_call: TRBV7-3; d_call: TRBD1; j_call: TRBJ2-1; cdr3_aa: CASSLTRTGGYNEQVF; cdr3_nt: TGCGCCAGCAGCTTAACCCGGACAGGGGGCTACAATGAGCAGGTCTTC
clone_size: .; v_call: TRBV20-1; d_call: TRBD2; j_call: TRBJ2-1; cdr3_aa: CSARDLGLANEQFF; cdr3_nt: TGCAGTGCTAGAGATCTGGGACTAGCGAATGAGCAGTTCTTC